Here is one T cell receptor (beta chain) with its context. In the study's own analysis: For nucleated cells, counts were estimated from reference gene primer amplification. Profiling relied on immunoSEQ multiplex PCR, and the TCRdb table lists in-frame clones only, not all of them. The V and J calls and clone size were taken over from that table, and D and trimming were inferred from the DNA. The table has over 65,000 clones, just under 80% seen once. From germline, CDR1 is SGHVS and CDR2 FNYEAQ. V was pared by 5 bases and J by 2 bases, with 6 bases of the junction left unmatched. The CDR3 sequence is 15 residues long. Those enrolled in Seattle joined during active infection and were followed longitudinally afterward. The data were obtained in a study of blood T cell repertoires in COVID-19. For the study at large: COVID-19 samples collected from the United States, Italy and Spain covered acute and convalescent phases. PBMCs, B-cell-depleted T cells, or T cells were the source of the cDNA or gDNA that made up the material.

The chain has TRBV7-6 and TRBJ1-3; 7 nucleotides match TRBD1. This clonotype was sampled from a man aged 60-69 years with COVID-19, enrolled during active disease. Material for sequencing was peripheral blood. The CDR3 bases are TGTGCCAGCAGCAACCCGGGGACAGCTGGAAACACCATATATTTT. Translating gives CASSNPGTAGNTIYF.